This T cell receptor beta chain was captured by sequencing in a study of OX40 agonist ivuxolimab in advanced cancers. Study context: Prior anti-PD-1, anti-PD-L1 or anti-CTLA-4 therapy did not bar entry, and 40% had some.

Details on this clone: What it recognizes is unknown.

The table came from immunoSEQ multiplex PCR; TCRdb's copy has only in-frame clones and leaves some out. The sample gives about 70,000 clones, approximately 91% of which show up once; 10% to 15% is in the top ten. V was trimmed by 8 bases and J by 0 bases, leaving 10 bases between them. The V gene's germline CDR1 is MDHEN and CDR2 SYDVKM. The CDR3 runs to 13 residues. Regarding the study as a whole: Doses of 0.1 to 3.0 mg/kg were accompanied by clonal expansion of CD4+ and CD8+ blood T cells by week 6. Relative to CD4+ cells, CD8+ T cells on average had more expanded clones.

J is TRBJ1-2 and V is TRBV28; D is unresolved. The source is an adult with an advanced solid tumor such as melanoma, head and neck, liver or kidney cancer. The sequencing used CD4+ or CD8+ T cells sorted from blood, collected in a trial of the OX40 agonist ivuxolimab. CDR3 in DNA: TGTGCCAGCTCACGGGGTGCTAACTATGGCTACACCTTC. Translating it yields CASSRGANYGYTF.